This T cell receptor beta chain was identified in a study of CD8+CD57+ T cells in acquired aplastic anemia. Study summary: Each DNA sample taken from sorted CD4+ and CD8+ cells came to 3 to 3.5 ug on average. Study findings and constraints: Comparison of patients with controls identified 25 to 30 shared CD8+ CDR3 sequences. With respect to CD8+ Simpson's diversity, patients and controls did not differ significantly.

Sequencing involved patients with CD8+CD57+ cell expansion previously shown by flow cytometry. Profiling of TCR beta VDJ combinations and CDR3 sequences used genomic DNA as template. From the reads, TCRdb called clonotypes with MiXCR, one entry per CDR3 protein. The table lists 150,000 to 170,000 distinct CDR3 sequences, 40% to 65% of them singletons. Looked up from germline, CDR1 is SGHAT and CDR2 is FQNNGV. The CDR3 covers 17 residues. The V and J ends lost 1 base and 3 bases, in that order; junction bases with no gene match: 9. Regarding this clonotype: Antigen specificity is unknown.

The chain carries TRBV11-2 and TRBJ2-5; 9 positions match TRBD1. The TCR originated in a human donor with aplastic anemia. The sample consisted of sorted CD4+, CD8+, or CD8+CD57+ T cells (not recorded which) from PBMCs. CDR3 amino acids: CASSLVGTGLGEETQYF. The CDR3 nucleotides read TGTGCCAGCAGCTTAGTCGGGACAGGGTTAGGAGAAGAGACCCAGTACTTC.